The 3 T cell receptor beta chains below were found in one sample sequenced in a study of T cell responses to AZD1222 COVID-19 vaccine. The repertoire was sequenced with immunoSEQ multiplex PCR; TCRdb's copy has only in-frame clones and lacks some. This table has about 72,000 clones, 80% to 90% appearing once. Sequencing used peripheral blood, obtained 28 days after the second AZD1222 dose. All receptors come from an adult who received the AZD1222 COVID-19 vaccine.

The rearrangement joins TRBV4-1 to TRBJ2-1; D is ambiguous. V was cut by 4 bases and J by 8 bases, with 9 bases left in between. Germline CDR1 is MGHRA and CDR2 is YSYEKL. This CDR3 has 12 amino acids. This chain's CDR3 is CASSPPDDEQFF. The DNA for the CDR3 is TGCGCCAGCAGCCCTCCCGACGATGAGCAGTTCTTC.

The chain combines TRBV7-2 with TRBJ2-7; unclear D gene. There are 12 residues in the CDR3. CDR1 is SGHTA, CDR2 FQGNSA, per germline. Trimming pared 3 bases from V and 0 bases from J, leaving 3 bases between. CDR3 protein: CASSFNSYEQYF. The CDR3 DNA follows: TGTGCCAGCAGCTTCAACTCCTACGAGCAGTACTTC.

V and J are TRBV10-3 and TRBJ2-1; 10 bases match TRBD2. CDR1 and CDR2 (germline): ENHRY, SYGVKD. With 0 bases clipped from V and 0 bases from J, the junction kept 8 bases outside the gene matches. The CDR3 has 19 amino acids. The CDR3 coding sequence is TGTGCCATCAGTGAGTCCGGTCTAGCGGGGGCGAGCTCCTACAATGAGCAGTTCTTC. Encoded protein: CAISESGLAGASSYNEQFF.